This TCR beta chain was captured in a study of blood T cells in healthy people across ages. Study-level points and caveats: Both higher diversity and more naive CD4+ cells marked long-lived donors when set against aged donors.

With a J-beta primer mix and a sample-barcoded 5' primer, a second PCR ran about 6 to 11 cycles. TCRdb processed the 5' RACE reads anew with MiXCR; each CDR3 protein has one entry. This table has 1.4 million to 1.5 million distinct CDR3 sequences, 42% appearing once. As to this clonotype: Its target is unknown.

The germline V gene has CDR1 SQVTM and CDR2 ANQGSEA. Trimming removed 1 base from V and 6 bases from J; junction bases left unmatched: 6. The CDR3 covers 16 residues. The sequence was obtained from a woman under 30 in good health. The sample consisted of blood. The chain is built from TRBV29-1 and TRBJ2-1; TRBD2 matches 13 bases. CDR3 nucleotide sequence: TGCAGCGTTGAAGGTTGGCGGACTAGCGGGAGCAATGAGCAGTTCTTC. As protein: CSVEGWRTSGSNEQFF.